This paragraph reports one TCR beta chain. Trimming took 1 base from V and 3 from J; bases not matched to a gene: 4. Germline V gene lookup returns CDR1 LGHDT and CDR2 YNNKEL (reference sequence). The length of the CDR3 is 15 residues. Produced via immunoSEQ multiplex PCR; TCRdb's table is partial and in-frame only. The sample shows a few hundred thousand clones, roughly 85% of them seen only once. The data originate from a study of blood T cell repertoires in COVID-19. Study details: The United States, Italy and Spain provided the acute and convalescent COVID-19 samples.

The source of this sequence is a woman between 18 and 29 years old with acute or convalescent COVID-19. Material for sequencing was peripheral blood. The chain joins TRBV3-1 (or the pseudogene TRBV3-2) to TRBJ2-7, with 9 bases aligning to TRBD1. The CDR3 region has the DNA TGTGCCAGCAGCCAAGGAACAGGGGGCCACTACGAGCAGTACTTC. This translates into CASSQGTGGHYEQYF.